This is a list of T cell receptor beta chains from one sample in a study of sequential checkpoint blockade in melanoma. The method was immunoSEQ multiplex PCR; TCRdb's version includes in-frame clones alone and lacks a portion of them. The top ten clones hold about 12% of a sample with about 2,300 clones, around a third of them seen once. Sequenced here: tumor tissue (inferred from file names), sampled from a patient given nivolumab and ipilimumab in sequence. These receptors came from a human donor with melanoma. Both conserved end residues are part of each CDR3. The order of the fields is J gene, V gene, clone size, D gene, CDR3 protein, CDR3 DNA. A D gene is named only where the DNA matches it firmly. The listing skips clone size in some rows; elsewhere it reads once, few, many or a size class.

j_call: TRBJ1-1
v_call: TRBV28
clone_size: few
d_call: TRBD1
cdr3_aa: CASRPTGTNTEAFF
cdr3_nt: TGTGCCAGCAGACCGACAGGGACGAACACTGAAGCTTTCTTT

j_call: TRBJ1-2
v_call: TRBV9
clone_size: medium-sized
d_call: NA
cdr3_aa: CASSDGRTPYGYTF
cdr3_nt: TGTGCCAGCAGTGATGGTCGTACACCCTATGGCTACACCTTC

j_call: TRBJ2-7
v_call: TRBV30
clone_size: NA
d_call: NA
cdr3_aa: CAWSVQGSYEQYF
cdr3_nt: TGTGCCTGGAGTGTGCAGGGGTCCTACGAGCAGTACTTC

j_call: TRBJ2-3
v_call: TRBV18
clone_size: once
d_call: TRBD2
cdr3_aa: CASSPDGTSGSTQYF
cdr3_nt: TGTGCCAGCTCACCAGACGGGACTAGCGGGAGTACGCAGTATTTT

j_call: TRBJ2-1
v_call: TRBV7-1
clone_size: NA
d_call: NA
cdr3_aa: CASSLTSAGQQFF
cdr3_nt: TGTGCCAGCAGCTTAACGTCGGCGGGCCAGCAGTTCTTC

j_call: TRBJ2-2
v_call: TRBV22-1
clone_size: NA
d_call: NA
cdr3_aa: CASGNTLGRQGNTGELFF
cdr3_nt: TGTGCCAGCGGAAATACCTTGGGACGACAGGGGAACACCGGGGAGCTGTTTTTT

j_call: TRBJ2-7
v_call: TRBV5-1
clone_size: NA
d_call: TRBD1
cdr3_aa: CASSLVGQGSREQYF
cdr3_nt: TGCGCCAGCAGCTTAGTGGGACAGGGCTCAAGGGAGCAGTACTTC

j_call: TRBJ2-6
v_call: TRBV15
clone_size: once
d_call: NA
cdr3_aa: CATSREMVGANVLTF
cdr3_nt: TGTGCCACCAGCAGGGAAATGGTTGGGGCCAACGTCCTGACTTTC

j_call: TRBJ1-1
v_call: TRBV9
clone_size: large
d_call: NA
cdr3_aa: CASSAQPGTLNTAFF
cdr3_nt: TGTGCCAGCAGCGCCCAACCCGGGACATTGAACACAGCTTTCTTT

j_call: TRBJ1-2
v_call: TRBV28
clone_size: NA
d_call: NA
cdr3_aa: CASSLGGPSYGYTF
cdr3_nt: TGTGCCAGCAGTTTAGGAGGACCGAGCTATGGCTACACCTTC

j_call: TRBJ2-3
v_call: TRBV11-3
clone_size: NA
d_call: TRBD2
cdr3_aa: CASKGGGSTDTQYF
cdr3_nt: TGTGCCAGCAAGGGCGGGGGGAGCACAGATACGCAGTATTTT

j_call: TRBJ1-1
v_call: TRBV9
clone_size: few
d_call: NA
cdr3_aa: CASSVVDTEAFF
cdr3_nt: TGTGCCAGCAGCGTAGTGGACACTGAAGCTTTCTTT

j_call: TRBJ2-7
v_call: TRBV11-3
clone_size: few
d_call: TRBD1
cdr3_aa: CASSLRTGRSYEQYF
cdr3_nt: TGTGCCAGCAGCTTAAGGACAGGGCGTTCCTACGAGCAGTACTTC

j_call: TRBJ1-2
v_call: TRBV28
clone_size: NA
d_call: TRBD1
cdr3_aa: CASSFRQGGRGYTF
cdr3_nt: TGTGCCAGCAGTTTTCGACAGGGGGGTCGTGGCTACACCTTC

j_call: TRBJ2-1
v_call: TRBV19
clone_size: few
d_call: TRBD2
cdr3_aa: CASSTWREVANEQFF
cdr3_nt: TGTGCCAGTAGCACTTGGCGGGAGGTTGCGAATGAGCAGTTCTTC

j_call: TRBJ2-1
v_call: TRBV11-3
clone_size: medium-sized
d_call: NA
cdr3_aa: CASSLVITSTFRNEQFF
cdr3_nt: TGTGCCAGCAGCTTAGTCATAACTAGCACCTTTCGCAATGAGCAGTTCTTC

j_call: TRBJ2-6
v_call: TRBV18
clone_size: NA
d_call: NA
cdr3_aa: CASSRGNDISGANVLTF
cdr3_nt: TGTGCCAGCTCACGTGGGAACGACATCTCTGGGGCCAACGTCCTGACTTTC

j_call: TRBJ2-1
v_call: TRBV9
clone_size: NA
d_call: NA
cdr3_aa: CATAGGYNEQFF
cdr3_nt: TGTGCCACCGCCGGGGGCTACAATGAGCAGTTCTTC

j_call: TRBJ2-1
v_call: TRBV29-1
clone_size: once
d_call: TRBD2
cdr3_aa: CSVPPTLAGGSYEQFF
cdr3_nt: TGCAGCGTCCCACCCACACTAGCGGGGGGTTCGTATGAGCAGTTCTTC

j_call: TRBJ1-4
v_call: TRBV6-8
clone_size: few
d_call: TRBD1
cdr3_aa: CASSRQGRGEKLFF
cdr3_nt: TGTGCCAGCAGCAGACAGGGGCGCGGCGAAAAACTGTTTTTT

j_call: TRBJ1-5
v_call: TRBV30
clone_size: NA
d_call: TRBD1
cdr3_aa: CAWSAGQNQPQHF
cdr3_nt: TGTGCCTGGAGTGCGGGACAGAATCAGCCCCAGCATTTT

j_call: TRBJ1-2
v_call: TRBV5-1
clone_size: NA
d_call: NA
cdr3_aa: CASSLAGSRASGYTF
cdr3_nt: TGCGCCAGCAGCTTGGCAGGGTCCAGGGCTTCTGGCTACACCTTC

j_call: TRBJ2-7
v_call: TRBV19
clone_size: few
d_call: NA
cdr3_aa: CASSIVPGYEQYF
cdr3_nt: TGTGCCAGTAGTATAGTTCCAGGCTACGAGCAGTACTTC

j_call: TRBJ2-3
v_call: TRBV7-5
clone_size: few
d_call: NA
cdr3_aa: CASSLLAGLPDTQYF
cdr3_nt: TGTGCCAGCAGCTTACTAGCGGGACTACCTGATACGCAGTATTTT

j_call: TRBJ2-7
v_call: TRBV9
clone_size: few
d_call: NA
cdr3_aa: CASSFLRDSYEQYF
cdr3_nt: TGTGCCAGCAGTTTTTTACGGGACTCCTACGAGCAGTACTTC

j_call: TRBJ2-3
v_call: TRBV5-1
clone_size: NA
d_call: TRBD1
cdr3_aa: CASSLEGGGDTQYF
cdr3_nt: TGCGCCAGCAGCTTGGAAGGGGGCGGGGATACGCAGTATTTT

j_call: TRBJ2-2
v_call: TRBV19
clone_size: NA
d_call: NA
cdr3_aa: CASSSTVGTGELFF
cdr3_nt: TGTGCCAGTAGTAGTACCGTCGGTACCGGGGAGCTGTTTTTT

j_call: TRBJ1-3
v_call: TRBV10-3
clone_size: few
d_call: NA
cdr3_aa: CAISETGGSGNTIYF
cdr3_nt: TGTGCCATCAGTGAGACGGGCGGCTCTGGAAACACCATATATTTT

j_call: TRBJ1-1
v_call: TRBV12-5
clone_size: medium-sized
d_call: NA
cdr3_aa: CASGEQGPMNTEAFF
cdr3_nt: TGTGCTAGTGGAGAACAGGGCCCTATGAACACTGAAGCTTTCTTT

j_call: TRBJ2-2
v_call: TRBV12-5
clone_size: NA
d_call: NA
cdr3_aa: CASGLLLNTGELFF
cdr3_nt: TGTGCTAGTGGTTTGTTACTAAACACCGGGGAGCTGTTTTTT

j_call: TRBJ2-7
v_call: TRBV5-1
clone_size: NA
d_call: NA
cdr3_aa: CASSYGDLPWGEQYF
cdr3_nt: TGCGCCAGCAGCTACGGGGACCTCCCCTGGGGCGAGCAGTACTTC

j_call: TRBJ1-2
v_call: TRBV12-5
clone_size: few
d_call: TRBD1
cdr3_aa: CASTRDRVGRGYTF
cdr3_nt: TGTGCCAGCACCCGAGACAGGGTCGGGAGAGGCTACACCTTC

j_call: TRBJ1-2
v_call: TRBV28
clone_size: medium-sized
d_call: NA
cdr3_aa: CASSHPKGPYGYTF
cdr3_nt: TGTGCCAGCAGCCACCCCAAGGGACCCTATGGCTACACCTTC

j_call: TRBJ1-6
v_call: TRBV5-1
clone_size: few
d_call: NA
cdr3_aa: CASSEGTGSYNSPLHF
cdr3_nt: TGCGCCAGCAGCGAGGGCACCGGGTCCTATAATTCACCCCTCCACTTT

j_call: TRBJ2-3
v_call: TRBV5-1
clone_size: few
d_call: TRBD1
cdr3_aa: CASSSGHRGGTDTQYF
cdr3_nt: TGCGCCAGCAGCTCGGGCCACAGGGGCGGCACAGATACGCAGTATTTT

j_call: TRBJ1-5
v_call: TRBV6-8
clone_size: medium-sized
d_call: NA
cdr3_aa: CAISVGETNQPQHF
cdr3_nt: TGTGCCATCAGTGTCGGGGAGACCAATCAGCCCCAGCATTTT